The 9 T cell receptor beta chains below come from one sample, sequenced in a study of CD8 T cells in ankylosing spondylitis. General study findings and limits: A TCR beta motif of 8 or 9 highly homologous variants appeared characteristic of ankylosing spondylitis blood.

TCRdb re-derived calls from the 5' RACE reads in MiXCR, one entry per CDR3 protein. This sample yields 750,000 to 850,000 distinct CDR3 sequences, of which over 9.5% are seen a single time; just over 0.5% belongs to the top ten. Their antigens remain unidentified. What was sequenced was blood, either unsorted or a sorted T cell fraction (not recorded which). The receptors were gathered from a male donor with ankylosing spondylitis.

The chain links TRBV4-2 to TRBJ2-1; D possibly corresponds to TRBD2 (6 bases). CDR3 length: 15 amino acids. V lost 0 bases and J 8 bases, leaving 14 bases between the germline ends. Germline CDR1 and CDR2: LGHNA and YNFKEQ. The CDR3 sequence is CASSQDSGGTYEQFF. Written as DNA, the CDR3 is TGTGCCAGCAGCCAAGATAGCGGAGGTACCTATGAGCAGTTCTTC.

This clonotype was observed a few times. The chain has TRBV5-1 and TRBJ2-7, with D possibly being TRBD2 (7 bases). V gave up 7 bases and J gave up 6 bases, with 17 bases separating them. Germline V gene lookup returns CDR1 SGHRS and CDR2 YFSETQ. This CDR3 comprises 13 residues. The CDR3 DNA follows: TGCGCCAGCGGCAGAAAAGGGGGGGGCGAGCAGTACTTC. Translated: CASGRKGGGEQYF. The full variable domain, completed using reference TRBV5-1 and TRBJ2-7, is KAGVTQTPRYLIKTRGQQVTLSCSPISGHRSVSWYQQTPGQGLQFLFEYFSETQRNKGNFPGRFSGRQFSNSRSEMNVSTLELGDSALYLCASGRKGGGEQYFGPGTRLTVT.

The table lists this clonotype with a few counts. This chain connects TRBV27 to TRBJ1-5; D is unresolved. Deletions cut 6 bases from V and 2 bases from J, with 17 bases between. Germline values: CDR1 MNHEY, CDR2 SMNVEV (reference sequence). The CDR3 is 16 amino acids. The CDR3 is CASSPTGLIGNQPQHF. The CDR3 bases are TGTGCCAGCAGCCCCACCGGTTTGATAGGCAATCAGCCCCAGCATTTT.

This clonotype showed up just a few times. The CDR3 nucleotides are TGTGCCAGCAGCTACAATAATCAGCCCCAGCATTTT. Residues: CASSYNNQPQHF. V gene TRBV7-2 combines with J gene TRBJ1-5; unclear D gene. Germline CDR1 is SGHTA and CDR2 is FQGNSA. The CDR3 totals 12 residues. V lost 4 bases and J 4 bases, leaving 5 bases between the germline ends.

In its sample, this clonotype was seen a few times. The chain combines TRBV29-1 with TRBJ2-1; D call uncertain. CDR1 is SQVTM and CDR2 is ANQGSEA in the germline V gene. The CDR3 sequence is 16 residues long. Trimming removed 5 bases at V and 0 bases at J, with 17 bases between. The CDR3 reads CSVWPTTPVSYNEQFF. CDR3 DNA: TGCAGCGTTTGGCCGACGACACCCGTCTCCTACAATGAGCAGTTCTTC.

The chain is built from TRBV10-1 and TRBJ1-2; no clear D. Trimming stripped 0 bases from V and 4 bases from J, with 12 bases between. Germline V lookup: CDR1 WNHNN, CDR2 SYGVQD (reference sequence). The CDR3 extends over 15 amino acids. The CDR3 here is CASSESTWPLYGYTF. As DNA, the CDR3 is TGCGCCAGCAGTGAGTCGACCTGGCCGCTCTATGGCTACACCTTC.

V usage is TRBV18 and J usage is TRBJ2-5; no firm D call. Trimming left V 3 bases short and J 1 base short, with 9 bases between. The length of the CDR3 is 14 residues. Germline CDR1 KGHSH, CDR2 LQKENI. CDR3 sequence (DNA): TGTGCCAGCTCACCGACGACGCCCCAAGAGACCCAGTACTTC. As protein: CASSPTTPQETQYF.

This clonotype has more than one count but fewer than ten. The chain uses TRBV5-1 and TRBJ2-2; D assignment may be TRBD1 or TRBD2 (5 bases each). The CDR3 is made up of 14 amino acids. Trimming stripped 6 bases from V and 2 bases from J, with 11 bases between. CDR1 is SGHRS and CDR2 is YFSETQ in the germline V gene. The CDR3 spells CASNEGQNTGELFF. CDR3 bases: TGCGCCAGCAATGAGGGGCAAAACACCGGGGAGCTGTTTTTT.

This clonotype was recorded a few times. The chain is built from TRBV5-6 and TRBJ1-4; D is undetermined. Germline CDR1 reads SGHDT; CDR2 reads YYEEEE. The CDR3 has 16 residues. V lost 4 bases and J lost 0, with 13 bases in between. The CDR3: CASSRHVGATNEKLFF. The CDR3 bases are TGTGCCAGCAGCCGACATGTCGGTGCAACTAATGAAAAACTGTTTTTT.